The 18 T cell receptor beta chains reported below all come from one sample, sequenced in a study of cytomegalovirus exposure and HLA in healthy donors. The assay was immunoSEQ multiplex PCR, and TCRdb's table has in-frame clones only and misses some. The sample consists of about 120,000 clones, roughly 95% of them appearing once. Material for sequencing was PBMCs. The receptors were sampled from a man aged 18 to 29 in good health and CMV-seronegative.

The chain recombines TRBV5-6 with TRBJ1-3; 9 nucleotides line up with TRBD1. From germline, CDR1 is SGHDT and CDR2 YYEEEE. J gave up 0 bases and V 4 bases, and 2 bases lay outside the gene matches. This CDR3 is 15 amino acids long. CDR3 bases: TGTGCCAGCAGCGGGACAGGGTCCTCTGGAAACACCATATATTTT. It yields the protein CASSGTGSSGNTIYF. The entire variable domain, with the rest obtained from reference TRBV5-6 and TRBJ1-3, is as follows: DAGVTQSPTHLIKTRGQQVTLRCSPKSGHDTVSWYQQALGQGPQFIFQYYEEEERQRGNFPDRFSGHQFPNYSSELNVNALLLGDSALYLCASSGTGSSGNTIYFGEGSWLTVV.

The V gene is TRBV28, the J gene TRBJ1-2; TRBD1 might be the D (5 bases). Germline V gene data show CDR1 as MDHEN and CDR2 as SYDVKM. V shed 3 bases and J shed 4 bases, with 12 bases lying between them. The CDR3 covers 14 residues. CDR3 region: CASSLSGGSYGYTF. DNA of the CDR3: TGTGCCAGCAGTTTGTCGGGGGGGAGCTATGGCTACACCTTC.

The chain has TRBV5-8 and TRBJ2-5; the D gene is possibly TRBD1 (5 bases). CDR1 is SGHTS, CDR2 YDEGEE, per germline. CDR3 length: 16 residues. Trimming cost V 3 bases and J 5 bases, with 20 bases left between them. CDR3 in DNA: TGTGCCAGCAGCTCTCCCAACTCAGGAAAGGGGGAGACCCAGTACTTC. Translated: CASSSPNSGKGETQYF. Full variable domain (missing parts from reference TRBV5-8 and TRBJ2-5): EAGVTQSPTHLIKTRGQQATLRCSPISGHTSVYWYQQALGLGLQFLLWYDEGEERNRGNFPPRFSGRQFPNYSSELNVNALELEDSALYLCASSSPNSGKGETQYFGPGTRLLVL.

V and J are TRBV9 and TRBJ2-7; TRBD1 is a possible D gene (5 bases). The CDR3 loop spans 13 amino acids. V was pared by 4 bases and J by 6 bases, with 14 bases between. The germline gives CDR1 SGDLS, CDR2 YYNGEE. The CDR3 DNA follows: TGTGCCAGCAGCTCCGGACATTCCGGCGAGCAGTACTTC. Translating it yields CASSSGHSGEQYF.

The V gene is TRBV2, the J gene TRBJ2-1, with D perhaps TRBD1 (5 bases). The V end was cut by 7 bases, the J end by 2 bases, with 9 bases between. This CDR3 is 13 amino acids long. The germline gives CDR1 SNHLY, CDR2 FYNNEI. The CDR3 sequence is CASMMDTYNEQFF. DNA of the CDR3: TGTGCCAGCATGATGGACACCTACAATGAGCAGTTCTTC.

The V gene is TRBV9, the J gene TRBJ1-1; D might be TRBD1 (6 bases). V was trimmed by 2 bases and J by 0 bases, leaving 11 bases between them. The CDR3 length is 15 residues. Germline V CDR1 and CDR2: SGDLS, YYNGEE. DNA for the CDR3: TGTGCCAGCAGCGTCTTCGGGGACATGAACACTGAAGCTTTCTTT. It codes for CASSVFGDMNTEAFF.

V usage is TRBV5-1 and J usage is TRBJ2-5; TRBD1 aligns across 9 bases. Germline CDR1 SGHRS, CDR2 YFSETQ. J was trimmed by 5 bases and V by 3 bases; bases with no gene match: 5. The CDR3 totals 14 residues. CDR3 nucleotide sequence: TGCGCCAGCAGCTCGGGACAGGGAAGGGAGACCCAGTACTTC. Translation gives CASSSGQGRETQYF.

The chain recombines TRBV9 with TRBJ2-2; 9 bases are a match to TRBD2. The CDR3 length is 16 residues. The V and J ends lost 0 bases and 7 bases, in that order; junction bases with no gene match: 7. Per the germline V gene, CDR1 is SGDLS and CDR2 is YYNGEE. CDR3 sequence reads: CASSVVSSGTIGELFF. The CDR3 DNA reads TGTGCCAGCAGCGTAGTTTCTAGCGGGACGATCGGGGAGCTGTTTTTT.

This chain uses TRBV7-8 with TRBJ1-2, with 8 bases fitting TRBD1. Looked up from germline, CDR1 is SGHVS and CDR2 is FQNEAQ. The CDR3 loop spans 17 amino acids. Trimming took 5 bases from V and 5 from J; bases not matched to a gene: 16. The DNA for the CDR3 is TGTGCCAGCAGCCCCCGGGCAGGGGGCTCTTCATGGTATGGCTACACCTTC. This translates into CASSPRAGGSSWYGYTF.

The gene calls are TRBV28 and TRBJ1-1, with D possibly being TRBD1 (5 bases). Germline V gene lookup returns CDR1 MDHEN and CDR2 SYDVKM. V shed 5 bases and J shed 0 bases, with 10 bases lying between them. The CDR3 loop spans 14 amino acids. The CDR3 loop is CASSPPTVNTEAFF. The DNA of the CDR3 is TGTGCCAGCAGTCCACCGACAGTGAACACTGAAGCTTTCTTT.

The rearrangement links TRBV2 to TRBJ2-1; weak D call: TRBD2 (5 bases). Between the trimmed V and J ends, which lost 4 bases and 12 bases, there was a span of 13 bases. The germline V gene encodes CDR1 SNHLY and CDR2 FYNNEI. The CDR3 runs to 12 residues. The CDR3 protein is CASSAWQEGQFF. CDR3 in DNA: TGTGCCAGCAGTGCTTGGCAAGAGGGGCAGTTCTTC. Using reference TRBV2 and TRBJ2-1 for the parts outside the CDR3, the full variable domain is EPEVTQTPSHQVTQMGQEVILRCVPISNHLYFYWYRQILGQKVEFLVSFYNNEISEKSEIFDDQFSVERPDGSNFTLKIRSTKLEDSAMYFCASSAWQEGQFFGPGTRLTVL.

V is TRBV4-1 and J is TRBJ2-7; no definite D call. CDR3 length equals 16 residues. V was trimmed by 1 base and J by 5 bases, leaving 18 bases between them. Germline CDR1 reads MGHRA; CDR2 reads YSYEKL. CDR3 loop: CASSQGLGLRSDEQYF. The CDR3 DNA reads TGCGCCAGCAGCCAAGGCCTTGGCCTAAGGAGCGACGAGCAGTACTTC.

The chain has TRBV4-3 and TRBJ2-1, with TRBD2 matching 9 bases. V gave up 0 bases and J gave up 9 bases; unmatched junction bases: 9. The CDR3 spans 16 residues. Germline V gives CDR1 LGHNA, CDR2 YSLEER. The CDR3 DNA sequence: TGCGCCAGCAGCCAAGATCGGTTAGCGGGAGTCGTTGAGCAGTTCTTC. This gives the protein CASSQDRLAGVVEQFF.

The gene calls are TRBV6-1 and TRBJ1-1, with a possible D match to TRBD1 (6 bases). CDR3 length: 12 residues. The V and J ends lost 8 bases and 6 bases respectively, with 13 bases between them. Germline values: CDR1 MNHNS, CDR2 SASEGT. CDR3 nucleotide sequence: TGTGCCAGCGGGACACGAGTTGCTGAAGCTTTCTTT. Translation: CASGTRVAEAFF.

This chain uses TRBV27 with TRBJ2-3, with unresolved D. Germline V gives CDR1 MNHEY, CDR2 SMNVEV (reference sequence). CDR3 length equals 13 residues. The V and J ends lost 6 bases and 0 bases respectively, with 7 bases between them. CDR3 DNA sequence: TGTGCCAGCAGGAGGCTTAGCACAGATACGCAGTATTTT. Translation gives CASRRLSTDTQYF.

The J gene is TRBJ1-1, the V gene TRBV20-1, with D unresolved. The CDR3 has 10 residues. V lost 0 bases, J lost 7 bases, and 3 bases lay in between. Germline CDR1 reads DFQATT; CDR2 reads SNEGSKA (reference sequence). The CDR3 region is CSARDLEAFF. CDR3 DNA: TGCAGTGCTAGAGACCTTGAAGCTTTCTTT.

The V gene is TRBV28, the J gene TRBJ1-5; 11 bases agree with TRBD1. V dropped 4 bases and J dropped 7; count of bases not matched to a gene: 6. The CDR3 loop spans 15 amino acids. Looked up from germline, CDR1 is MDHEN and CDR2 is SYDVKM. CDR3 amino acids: CASSSPGQGVQPQHF. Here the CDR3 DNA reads TGTGCCAGCAGTTCGCCGGGACAGGGGGTACAGCCCCAGCATTTT. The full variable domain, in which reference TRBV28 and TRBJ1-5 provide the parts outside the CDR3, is DVKVTQSSRYLVKRTGEKVFLECVQDMDHENMFWYRQDPGLGLRLIYFSYDVKMKEKGDIPEGYSVSREKKERFSLILESASTNQTSMYLCASSSPGQGVQPQHFGDGTRLSIL.

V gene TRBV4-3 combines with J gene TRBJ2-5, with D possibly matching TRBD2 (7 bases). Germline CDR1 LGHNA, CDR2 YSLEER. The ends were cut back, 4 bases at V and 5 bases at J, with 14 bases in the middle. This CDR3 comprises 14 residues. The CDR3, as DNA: TGCGCCAGCAGCCGAGCGAAGGGGGGGGAGACCCAGTACTTC. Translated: CASSRAKGGETQYF.